Only a few counts were recorded for the clone carrying this T cell receptor beta chain. This entry belongs to a study of blood T cells in healthy people across ages. The authors ran a second PCR of roughly 7 to 11 cycles using a sample-barcoded 5' primer and a J-beta primer mix. Each CDR3 protein gets one entry after TCRdb re-called the 5' RACE reads with MiXCR. The sample contains 1.2 million to 1.5 million distinct CDR3 sequences, approximately 60% of which appear only once. Donation came from healthy Caucasian individuals in Russia who were aged about 6 to 95. Collection of 9 to 10 milliliters of peripheral blood was performed for each donor. At least 6 micrograms of total RNA were extracted per sample. CDR3 length: 15 residues. V was clipped by 0 bases and J by 5 bases, with 14 bases between them. Germline-derived CDR1 and CDR2 are SGHRS and YFSETQ.

The chain recombines TRBV5-1 with TRBJ2-5; D is unclear. The receptor was isolated from a man younger than 35 in good health. Sequencing was carried out using blood. The CDR3 sequence is CASSLEGGSAETQYF. CDR3 coding DNA: TGCGCCAGCAGCTTGGAGGGCGGTTCCGCGGAGACCCAGTACTTC.